This record concerns one T cell receptor beta chain sequence. This entry is derived from a study of blood T cell repertoires in COVID-19. Profiling relied on immunoSEQ multiplex PCR, and the TCRdb table lists in-frame clones only, not all of them. In the table there are fewer than 50,000 clones, over 75% of which are singletons. What was sequenced was peripheral blood. The TCR originated in a man aged 40-49 years with active or convalescent COVID-19.

CDR3 amino acids: CASTDGPIPNEQFF. Written as DNA, the CDR3 is TGTGCCAGCACCGATGGGCCTATCCCCAATGAGCAGTTCTTC. This sequence joins TRBV11-2 and TRBJ2-1; no definite D call. V shed 7 bases and J shed 6 bases, with 16 bases lying between them. This CDR3 comprises 14 residues. CDR1 and CDR2 from the germline V gene are SGHAT and FQNNGV.